These T cell receptor beta chains were read from a single sample in a study of cytomegalovirus exposure and HLA in healthy donors. TCRdb's table, derived via immunoSEQ multiplex PCR, lists solely in-frame clones and lacks some. The repertoire holds approximately 180,000 clones, with 60% to 80% as singletons. Material for sequencing was PBMCs. The receptor source for this set is a man aged 40-50 years in good health and CMV-seropositive. Both conserved end residues are part of each CDR3.

j_call v_call cdr3_aa
TRBJ1-2 TRBV18 CASSSLDSNNYGYTF
TRBJ2-1 TRBV9 CASSSQGARNEQFF
TRBJ2-3 TRBV28 CASRDRGRGDTQYF
TRBJ2-7 TRBV28 CASRNGAGVYEQYF
TRBJ2-1 TRBV5-1 CASSFPLASEQFF
TRBJ1-5 TRBV5-1 CASSLAGGGNQPQHF
TRBJ2-1 TRBV7-2 CASSLARASGSKSNEQFF
TRBJ2-5 TRBV2 CASTELGGTSFFETQYF
TRBJ1-4 TRBV11-2 CASSLMGWDRNEKLFF
TRBJ2-7 TRBV6-6 CASSYNKGAQREQYF
TRBJ2-1 TRBV5-1 CASSPWDSFYNEQFF
TRBJ2-2 TRBV7-6 CASTVDPGGANTGELFF
TRBJ2-3 TRBV5-1 CASSSSHPRTDTQYF
TRBJ1-5 TRBV5-4 CASSVDRDQPQHF
TRBJ2-7 TRBV7-3 CASSPGQGAYEQYF
TRBJ2-7 TRBV5-1 CASSPAGGHSYEQYF
TRBJ2-1 TRBV4-1 CASSRLTSGRARLMNEQFF
TRBJ1-2 TRBV6-1 CASSEVSDLGYTF
TRBJ2-3 TRBV9 CASSAGTASTDTQYF
TRBJ1-5 TRBV27 CASSLTGHSNQPQHF
TRBJ1-1 TRBV7-3 CASSLREGTEAFF
TRBJ1-6 TRBV27 CASSDRPYNSPLHF